Listed below are T cell receptor beta chains from one sample, sequenced in a study of blood T cell repertoires in COVID-19. Repertoires were generated with immunoSEQ multiplex PCR, while TCRdb's copy carries only in-frame clones and drops some. This repertoire shows about 110,000 clones, less than 85% found once; its top ten account for more than 20%. The specimen was peripheral blood. These receptors were collected from a man in his sixties or seventies with active or convalescent COVID-19. Each CDR3 is given with its conserved first and last residue. Fields, in order: clone size, J gene, D gene, V gene, CDR3 protein, CDR3 DNA. D genes are given only for firm matches. Size is omitted from some rows. Given values are once, few, many or a class for expanded clones.

size: few
J: TRBJ1-4
D: TRBD1
V: TRBV5-1
CDR3: CASSAGQGEKLFF
DNA: TGCGCCAGCAGCGCCGGACAGGGAGAAAAACTGTTTTTT

size: -
J: TRBJ1-5
D: -
V: TRBV12-2
CDR3: CASRLRGHSSNQPQHF
DNA: TGTGCAAGTCGCTTAAGGGGACACTCTAGCAATCAGCCCCAGCATTTT

size: -
J: TRBJ1-2
D: -
V: TRBV6-5
CDR3: CASSWGGGYTF
DNA: TGTGCCAGCAGTTGGGGGGGTGGCTACACCTTC

size: -
J: TRBJ2-7
D: -
V: TRBV6-1
CDR3: CASKGPTGHLYEQYF
DNA: TGTGCCAGCAAGGGGCCAACGGGACACCTCTACGAGCAGTACTTC

size: -
J: TRBJ2-3
D: TRBD2
V: TRBV5-1
CDR3: CASSVPSGGAADTQYF
DNA: TGCGCCAGCAGCGTCCCTAGCGGGGGGGCCGCAGATACGCAGTATTTT

size: -
J: TRBJ2-5
D: -
V: TRBV18
CDR3: CASSPLRGQETQYF
DNA: TGTGCCAGCTCACCATTAAGAGGGCAGGAGACCCAGTACTTC

size: many
J: TRBJ1-3
D: -
V: TRBV30
CDR3: CAWKGIGNTIYF
DNA: TGTGCCTGGAAGGGGATAGGAAACACCATATATTTT

size: once
J: TRBJ2-3
D: TRBD2
V: TRBV3-1/TRBV3-2
CDR3: CASSQDLGAGGPDTQYF
DNA: TGTGCCAGCAGCCAAGATCTCGGGGCGGGGGGGCCAGATACGCAGTATTTT

size: -
J: TRBJ2-3
D: -
V: TRBV6-5
CDR3: CASRTEDTQYF
DNA: TGTGCCAGCAGAACAGAAGATACGCAGTATTTT

size: -
J: TRBJ1-2
D: -
V: TRBV27
CDR3: CASSLSGGVGYTF
DNA: TGTGCCAGCAGTTTATCAGGGGGAGTAGGCTACACCTTC

size: -
J: TRBJ2-1
D: TRBD2
V: TRBV19
CDR3: CASISSGRGAYNEQFF
DNA: TGTGCCAGTATTAGTAGCGGGAGGGGGGCCTACAATGAGCAGTTCTTC

size: once
J: TRBJ1-5
D: TRBD1
V: TRBV3-1/TRBV3-2
CDR3: CASSQSVTGVQPQHF
DNA: TGTGCCAGCAGCCAATCGGTGACAGGGGTTCAGCCCCAGCATTTT

size: once
J: TRBJ1-2
D: TRBD1
V: TRBV7-9
CDR3: CASNQGTGDYGYTF
DNA: TGTGCCAGCAACCAGGGGACAGGGGACTATGGCTACACCTTC

size: -
J: TRBJ1-4
D: TRBD1
V: TRBV6-5
CDR3: CASSFWTGVNEKLFF
DNA: TGTGCCAGCAGCTTCTGGACAGGGGTTAATGAAAAACTGTTTTTT

size: -
J: TRBJ1-5
D: TRBD1
V: TRBV5-8
CDR3: CASSLGTGRRGWQPQHF
DNA: TGTGCCAGCAGCTTGGGGACAGGGCGCAGGGGGTGGCAGCCCCAGCATTTT

size: -
J: TRBJ2-5
D: -
V: TRBV19
CDR3: CASSPGVSGTQYF
DNA: TGTGCCAGTAGTCCGGGAGTTTCCGGGACCCAGTACTTC

size: -
J: TRBJ1-1
D: TRBD1
V: TRBV6-5
CDR3: CASSNEDREAFF
DNA: TGTGCCAGCAGCAACGAGGACAGGGAAGCTTTCTTT

size: -
J: TRBJ2-1
D: TRBD2
V: TRBV5-1
CDR3: CASSSGLATNEQFF
DNA: TGCGCCAGCAGCTCGGGACTAGCCACCAATGAGCAGTTCTTC

size: -
J: TRBJ2-7
D: -
V: TRBV10-3
CDR3: CAITDSGTLNGEQYF
DNA: TGTGCCATCACCGATTCCGGGACACTCAATGGTGAGCAGTACTTC

size: -
J: TRBJ2-7
D: -
V: TRBV5-4
CDR3: CASSFRGADEQYF
DNA: TGTGCCAGCAGCTTTCGGGGGGCAGACGAGCAGTACTTC

size: few
J: TRBJ2-1
D: -
V: TRBV7-2
CDR3: CASSLAGANEQFF
DNA: TGTGCCAGCAGCTTGGCGGGGGCCAATGAGCAGTTCTTC

size: -
J: TRBJ1-1
D: -
V: TRBV7-9
CDR3: CASSLYGSRGTEAFF
DNA: TGTGCCAGCAGCTTATATGGGAGTAGAGGGACTGAAGCTTTCTTT

size: -
J: TRBJ2-3
D: TRBD2
V: TRBV29-1
CDR3: CSVGWAGGAASTDTQYF
DNA: TGCAGCGTTGGCTGGGCGGGAGGTGCCGCTAGCACAGATACGCAGTATTTT

size: few
J: TRBJ1-5
D: TRBD1
V: TRBV27
CDR3: CASSKLGQADQPQHF
DNA: TGTGCCAGCAGTAAATTAGGACAGGCCGATCAGCCCCAGCATTTT